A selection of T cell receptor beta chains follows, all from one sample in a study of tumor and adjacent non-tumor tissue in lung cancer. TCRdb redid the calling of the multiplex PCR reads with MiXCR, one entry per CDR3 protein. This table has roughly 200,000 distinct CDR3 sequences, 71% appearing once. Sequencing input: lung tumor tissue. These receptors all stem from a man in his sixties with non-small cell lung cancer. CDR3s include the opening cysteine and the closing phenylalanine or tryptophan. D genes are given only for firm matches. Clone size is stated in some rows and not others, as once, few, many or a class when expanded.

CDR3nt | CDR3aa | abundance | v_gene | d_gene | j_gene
TGCAGTGCTAACGGAGGGCTAGTGGGGTTGGATACGCAGTATTTT | CSANGGLVGLDTQYF | NA | TRBV20-1 | NA | TRBJ2-3
TGCGCCAGTAGTGACCCGGATACGCAGTATTTT | CASSDPDTQYF | few | TRBV10-2 | NA | TRBJ2-3
TGTGCCAGCAGCCTATGGGACCTGAATACAGATACGCAGTATTTT | CASSLWDLNTDTQYF | many | TRBV5-6 | NA | TRBJ2-3
TGTGCCAGCAGGCAAGGAGCGAACACTGAAGCTTTCTTT | CASRQGANTEAFF | NA | TRBV11-3 | NA | TRBJ1-1
TGCAGTGCTAGCTCTGCGATCCAAGAGACCCAGTACTTC | CSASSAIQETQYF | many | TRBV20-1 | NA | TRBJ2-5
TGTGTCAGCAGCTTGGACCTTATCGGGAGGAATGAAAAACTGTTTTTT | CVSSLDLIGRNEKLFF | NA | TRBV7-9 | NA | TRBJ1-4
TGCAGTGCTAGAGGAGGACGTAGCGGCCAAGAGACCCAGTACTTC | CSARGGRSGQETQYF | many | TRBV20-1 | NA | TRBJ2-5
TGCAGTGCTAGTCATGGTTCTAACTATGGCTACACCTTC | CSASHGSNYGYTF | NA | TRBV20-1 | NA | TRBJ1-2
TGTGCCAGTAACCTCACTAGCGGGACAAGGAATGAGCAGTTCTTC | CASNLTSGTRNEQFF | NA | TRBV11-3 | TRBD2 | TRBJ2-1
TGTGCCAGCCAGGGGGCCTCCTACGAGCAGTACTTC | CASQGASYEQYF | NA | TRBV6-6 | TRBD1 | TRBJ2-7
TGTGCCAGCCGATCAGGGGGTACTAATAGCAATCAGCCCCAGCATTTT | CASRSGGTNSNQPQHF | few | TRBV19 | TRBD1 | TRBJ1-5
TGTGCCAGCAGCCGACGGAGTACCTCTAGTGAAAAACTGTTTTTT | CASSRRSTSSEKLFF | few | TRBV13 | NA | TRBJ1-4
TGTGTCAGCTCCGGGGTGGGGCCACTAGCCCCGTCCAAGCAGTACTTC | CVSSGVGPLAPSKQYF | NA | TRBV11-3 | NA | TRBJ2-7
TGCGCCAGCAGCCAGGATAGAGCGGGCACCATAGACACGCAGTATTTT | CASSQDRAGTIDTQYF | NA | TRBV4-3 | NA | TRBJ2-3
TGCAGTTCTAGAGATCCCGGGACAGGGAACTACTACGAGCAGTACTTC | CSSRDPGTGNYYEQYF | NA | TRBV20-1 | TRBD1 | TRBJ2-7
TGTGTCAGCAGCTTAGACCGCGGACAGGGCAATCAGCCCCACCATTTT | CVSSLDRGQGNQPHHF | once | TRBV11-3 | TRBD1 | TRBJ1-5
TGTGCCAGCAGTTGGGACGACTACTATGGCTACACATTC | CASSWDDYYGYTF | once | TRBV12-3/TRBV12-4 | NA | TRBJ1-2
TGCAGCGTTCGGACAGGGGTCTACACTGAAGCTTTCTTT | CSVRTGVYTEAFF | many | TRBV29-1 | TRBD1 | TRBJ1-1
TGTACCAGCAGCCCTCGCCAGGAGGCGTCCGAAAAACTGTTTTTT | CTSSPRQEASEKLFF | NA | TRBV11-1 | NA | TRBJ1-4
TGTGCCAGCAACTTTAGCGGGAGCTCTGGATACACCATATATTTT | CASNFSGSSGYTIYF | NA | TRBV11-3 | NA | TRBJ1-3
TGTGCCAGCAGTATACCGTTTGGCAACCAAGAGACACAGTACTTC | CASSIPFGNQETQYF | NA | TRBV28 | NA | TRBJ2-5
TGTGCCAGCAGCCGAGCAAGCTCCTACAATGAGCAGTTCTTC | CASSRASSYNEQFF | NA | TRBV11-1 | NA | TRBJ2-1
TGCAGCGTCAAGACGGACTCCTACAATGAGCAGTTCTTC | CSVKTDSYNEQFF | few | TRBV29-1 | NA | TRBJ2-1
TGTGCCAGCAGCCTCAAGGGCTCTGGAAACGCCATATATTTT | CASSLKGSGNAIYF | NA | TRBV28 | NA | TRBJ1-3
TGTGCCAGCAGCCGCGGGGACTACTCCTACAATGAGCAGTTCTTC | CASSRGDYSYNEQFF | many | TRBV6-6 | TRBD2 | TRBJ2-1
TGCAGCGTCCAATACAGCGTGGGGAACACTGAAGCTCTCTTT | CSVQYSVGNTEALF | NA | TRBV29-1 | NA | TRBJ1-1
TGTACCAACAGCGATCCGGGGGACAGGGTTAACACTCAGTACTTC | CTNSDPGDRVNTQYF | NA | TRBV11-1 | TRBD1 | TRBJ2-4
TGTGTCAGCAGTTTGGTGAGGAACACTGAAGCTTTCTTT | CVSSLVRNTEAFF | NA | TRBV12-3/TRBV12-4 | NA | TRBJ1-1
TGCAGTGCTTCTTACCCGGTCCAGTGGAAGGGGAACACTGAAGCTTTCTTT | CSASYPVQWKGNTEAFF | NA | TRBV20-1 | NA | TRBJ1-1
TGTGCCAGCAGCTTACTTGGACAGGGGGAAAAGACCCAGTACTTC | CASSLLGQGEKTQYF | many | TRBV7-8 | TRBD1 | TRBJ2-5
TGCAATGCCCCGGGACAGAGGAAATACGAGCAGTACTTC | CNAPGQRKYEQYF | NA | TRBV20-1 | TRBD1 | TRBJ2-7
TGCAGTGTTTCCGGGACATGGGGTTTCTTGAATGAGCAGTTCTTC | CSVSGTWGFLNEQFF | NA | TRBV20-1 | NA | TRBJ2-1
TGCGCCAGCAGCTTGGCCACAGATACGCAGTATTTT | CASSLATDTQYF | many | TRBV5-1 | NA | TRBJ2-3
TGTGCCAGCAGTTACTCTTGGGGACCATTAGGGCATGGCTACACCTTC | CASSYSWGPLGHGYTF | many | TRBV6-2/TRBV6-3 | NA | TRBJ1-2
TGTGCCAGCAGGATAGACGGATACTATGGCTACACCTTC | CASRIDGYYGYTF | NA | TRBV6-1 | NA | TRBJ1-2
TGTACCACCGGGACTAGCGGGGGGTCAGCCACAGATACGCAGTATTTT | CTTGTSGGSATDTQYF | NA | TRBV5-4 | TRBD2 | TRBJ2-3
TGTGCCAGCAGTCGCGGACTAGCTGGGGAGACCCAGTACTTC | CASSRGLAGETQYF | once | TRBV7-9 | TRBD2 | TRBJ2-5
TGCGCCAACTCACCCTTCGGAGGCTCCAGTGGAGATACGCAGTATTTT | CANSPFGGSSGDTQYF | NA | TRBV4-3 | NA | TRBJ2-3
TGCAGTGCTAGAGGTGGCAGCGTTACTAGCGGGAAGGTTGCAGAGACCCGGTACTTC | CSARGGSVTSGKVAETRYF | NA | TRBV20-1 | TRBD2 | TRBJ2-5
TGTGCCAGCAGAACGAGATCGAACAATGAAGCTTTCTTT | CASRTRSNNEAFF | NA | TRBV6-5 | NA | TRBJ1-1
TGTGCCAGCTCACCAGCAGCTGAGACCCAGTACTTC | CASSPAAETQYF | NA | TRBV18 | NA | TRBJ2-5
TGTGTCAGCAGCTCCGCCGCCTCCCGGAACGAGCAGTACTTC | CVSSSAASRNEQYF | once | TRBV11-2 | NA | TRBJ2-7
TGCAGCGTTGTATCAGGGACCGATGAGCAGTTCTTC | CSVVSGTDEQFF | NA | TRBV29-1 | NA | TRBJ2-1
TGTGCCAGCGGCCAAGGGGGGGGTAGTGAGACACAGTTCTTC | CASGQGGGSETQFF | NA | TRBV12-3/TRBV12-4 | NA | TRBJ2-1
TGTGCCAGCAGCCAAGATTTGGGGATCCGAAGCGCCTATGGCTACACCTTC | CASSQDLGIRSAYGYTF | NA | TRBV4-2 | NA | TRBJ1-2
TGTGCCAGCAGTTACCATGGACAGGGGATAAAAGTCTACTATGGCTACACCTTC | CASSYHGQGIKVYYGYTF | NA | TRBV6-6 | TRBD1 | TRBJ1-2
TGCGCCAGCAGCTTCGGGGGGGGCGAGGAGACCCAGTACTTC | CASSFGGGEETQYF | NA | TRBV5-1 | TRBD2 | TRBJ2-5
TGTGCCAGCAGCCCTAACAGCGAAATTTATGGCTACACCTTC | CASSPNSEIYGYTF | NA | TRBV11-1 | NA | TRBJ1-2
TGTGCCAGCAGCTTACCCCCCGCGGCCACCACAGATACGCAGTATTTT | CASSLPPAATTDTQYF | few | TRBV7-8 | NA | TRBJ2-3
TGTGCCAGCAGGCTTGGTCGGGAGACCCAGTACTTC | CASRLGRETQYF | many | TRBV5-6 | NA | TRBJ2-5
TGTGCCAGCAGTGAAAGGCCGGGGCCCCCAGGGGCCCAGTACTTC | CASSERPGPPGAQYF | few | TRBV6-1 | NA | TRBJ2-5
TGCAGCGGGAGGACGGACTCCTACGAGCAGTACTTC | CSGRTDSYEQYF | many | TRBV29-1 | NA | TRBJ2-7
TGCGCCAGTAGCCAATATCCGAGGACTGAAGCTTTCTTT | CASSQYPRTEAFF | NA | TRBV4-3 | NA | TRBJ1-1
TGTGCCAACAGTGAACGAGGGAGGGAAGATACGCAGTATTTT | CANSERGREDTQYF | NA | TRBV6-1 | TRBD2 | TRBJ2-3
TGTGCCAGCAGCCTACAGCCGCAAGAGACCCAGTACTTC | CASSLQPQETQYF | many | TRBV11-1 | NA | TRBJ2-5
TGTGCCAGCAGACCTGTTACAGGGCCGCAAGAGACCCAGTACTTC | CASRPVTGPQETQYF | NA | TRBV7-6 | NA | TRBJ2-5
TGCAGTGCTAGAGTGGAGTATAATTCACCCCCCCACTTT | CSARVEYNSPPHF | NA | TRBV20-1 | NA | TRBJ1-6
TGTACCAGTAGCTTACTAGCGGGGGGCCGCACAGATACGCAGTATTTT | CTSSLLAGGRTDTQYF | NA | TRBV11-3 | TRBD2 | TRBJ2-3
TGCAGTGCGGGAGGGCCTTTAAATGAGCAGTTCTTC | CSAGGPLNEQFF | NA | TRBV20-1 | TRBD2 | TRBJ2-1
TGCAGTGCTAGAGCGACGCAAGGGGGTCAATGGATCAATGAGCATTTCTTC | CSARATQGGQWINEHFF | NA | TRBV20-1 | NA | TRBJ2-1